This TCR beta chain was retrieved from a study of graft-versus-host responses after intestinal transplantation. As for the study in general: Every one of the recipients received anti-thymocyte globulin induction and afterwards took tacrolimus and steroids for approximately three years.

Study-wide findings and caveats: Maximum circulating GvH clone levels tracked with early post-transplant HvG decreases.

In the case of this clone: Its antigen is unknown.

The table came from immunoSEQ multiplex PCR; TCRdb's copy has only in-frame clones and leaves some out. This table holds fewer than 120,000 clones, 85% to 95% found once. The sequence was obtained from a human donor who received an intestinal transplant. The input for sequencing was unstimulated CD8+ T cells sorted from spleen or lymph node cells, taken before intestinal transplant.

CDR3 amino acids: CASSQATSGKTYNEQFF. The CDR3 DNA sequence: TGTGCCAGCAGCCAGGCGACTAGCGGGAAAACCTACAATGAGCAGTTCTTC. V and J are TRBV11-3 and TRBJ2-1; the match to TRBD2 covers 11 bases. This CDR3 comprises 17 residues. The V gene end was trimmed by 5 bases and the J gene end by 2 bases; junction bases not matched to a gene: 8. CDR1 and CDR2 from the germline V gene are SGHNT and YENEEA.